This TCR beta chain was recorded in a study of OX40 agonist ivuxolimab in advanced cancers. Study-level information: Intravenous ivuxolimab was administered to patients every 2 weeks at 0.01 to 10 mg/kg. Prior anti-PD-1, anti-PD-L1 or anti-CTLA-4 therapy did not bar entry, and about 40% had some. One hepatocellular carcinoma and a couple of cutaneous melanoma patients partially responded.

Germline V gene data show CDR1 as SEHNR and CDR2 as FQNEAQ (reference sequence). With 5 bases clipped from V and 1 base from J, the junction kept 17 bases outside the gene matches. The CDR3 is 19 residues long. Concerning this clone: What it binds is unknown.

The method was immunoSEQ multiplex PCR; TCRdb's version includes in-frame clones alone and lacks a portion of them. This table holds roughly 71,000 clones, 65% to 85% found once. General study points: Both blood CD4+ and CD8+ T cells showed clonal growth by week 6 at 0.1 to 3.0 mg/kg.

This sample comprised CD4+ or CD8+ T cells sorted from blood, obtained in a trial of the OX40 agonist ivuxolimab. The TCR sequence derives from an adult with an advanced solid tumor such as melanoma, head and neck, liver or kidney cancer. This chain uses TRBV7-9 with TRBJ1-3, with 7 bases matching TRBD1. The CDR3 nucleotides read TGTGCCAGCAGCCCCGTGGGTGGTGACAGGGTAAAATCTGGAAACACCATATATTTT. This encodes CASSPVGGDRVKSGNTIYF.